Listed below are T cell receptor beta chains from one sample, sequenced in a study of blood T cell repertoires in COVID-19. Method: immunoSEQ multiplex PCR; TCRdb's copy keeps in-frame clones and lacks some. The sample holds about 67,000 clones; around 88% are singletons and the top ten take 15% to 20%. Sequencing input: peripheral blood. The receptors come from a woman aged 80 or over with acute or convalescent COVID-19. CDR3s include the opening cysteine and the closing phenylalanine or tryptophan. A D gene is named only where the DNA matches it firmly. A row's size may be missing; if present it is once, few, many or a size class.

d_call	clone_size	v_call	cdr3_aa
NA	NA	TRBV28	CASTQGHIDTQYF
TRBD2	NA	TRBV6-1	CASSETSGLAGATGELFF
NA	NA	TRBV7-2	CASSVDISGNTIYF
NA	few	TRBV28	CASSLLSGNVDEQYF
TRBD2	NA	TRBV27	CASRAGDSTDTQYF
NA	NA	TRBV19	CASSVDRQRPQHF
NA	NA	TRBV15	CATSRATRRETQYF
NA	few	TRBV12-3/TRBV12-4	CASSFKAGTEAFF
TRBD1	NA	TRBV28	CASSSPGQGAGGYTF
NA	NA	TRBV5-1	CASSQGETGNTIYF
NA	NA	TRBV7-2	CASSLYRVDEQFF
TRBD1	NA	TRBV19	CASSIVATGTSEQYF
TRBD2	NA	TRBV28	CASGTSGLRRHEQYF
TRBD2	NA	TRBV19	CASSIFSRELTDTQYF
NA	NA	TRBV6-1	CASRSSTDTQYF
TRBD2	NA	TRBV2	CASRAGSVGELFF
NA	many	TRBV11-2	CASSAAQVNTEAFF
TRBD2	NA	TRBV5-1	CACTTGTSHNEQFF
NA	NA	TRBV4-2	CASSQRGGGGGIEKLFF
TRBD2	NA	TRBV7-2	CASSTTSGPYNEQFF
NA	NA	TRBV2	CASNQGTSPLHF
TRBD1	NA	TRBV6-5	CASRIGQGAYEQYF